This paragraph reports one T cell receptor beta chain. The data derive from a study of blood T cell repertoires in COVID-19. Across the study: PBMCs, B-cell-depleted T cells, or T cells were the source of the cDNA or gDNA that made up the material.

CDR3 length equals 16 residues. V gave up 2 bases and J gave up 3 bases; unmatched junction bases: 6. CDR1 and CDR2 from the germline V gene are SGDLS and YYNGEE. Original processing notes: From reference gene primer amplification, estimates of nucleated cell counts were derived. The method was immunoSEQ multiplex PCR; TCRdb's version includes in-frame clones alone and lacks a portion of them. The DNA was the basis for D and trimming; V, J and clone size are from that table. The table includes around 340,000 clones, about 88% detected once. Input material: peripheral blood. The chain recombines TRBV9 with TRBJ2-2, with TRBD1 matching over 8 bases. The clonotype originates from a woman between 55 and 75 years old with COVID-19, enrolled during active disease. CDR3 bases: TGTGCCAGCAGCGTCCGGGACAGGCTCCACACCGGGGAGCTGTTTTTT. This gives the protein CASSVRDRLHTGELFF.